This T cell receptor (beta chain) appears in the sequencing data of a study of T cells after yellow fever vaccination. This clonotype was detected a few times. Its antigen is unidentified. Germline trimming cut 4 bases from V and 5 bases from J; bases unmatched to any gene: 7. Looked up from germline, CDR1 is SGDLS and CDR2 is YYNGEE. The CDR3 spans 14 residues. Study-level results: Only a minor proportion of clonotypes was detected across both CD4 and CD8 compartments.

5'RACE template switching added a universal primer site and UMIs to TCR cDNA. TCRdb fed the 5' RACE reads into MiXCR, producing one record per CDR3 protein. This sample carries under 600,000 distinct CDR3 sequences, roughly 13% of them seen once, and the ten largest clones take around an eighth. V and J are TRBV9 and TRBJ2-5; 8 bases line up with TRBD2. The sample in question was PBMCs, obtained on the day of the yellow fever booster vaccination. The sequence came from a man aged 25-45 years who received the YFV17D yellow fever vaccine. The CDR3 is CASSQGREGETQYF. The DNA of the CDR3 is TGTGCCAGCAGCCAAGGACGGGAGGGGGAGACCCAGTACTTC.